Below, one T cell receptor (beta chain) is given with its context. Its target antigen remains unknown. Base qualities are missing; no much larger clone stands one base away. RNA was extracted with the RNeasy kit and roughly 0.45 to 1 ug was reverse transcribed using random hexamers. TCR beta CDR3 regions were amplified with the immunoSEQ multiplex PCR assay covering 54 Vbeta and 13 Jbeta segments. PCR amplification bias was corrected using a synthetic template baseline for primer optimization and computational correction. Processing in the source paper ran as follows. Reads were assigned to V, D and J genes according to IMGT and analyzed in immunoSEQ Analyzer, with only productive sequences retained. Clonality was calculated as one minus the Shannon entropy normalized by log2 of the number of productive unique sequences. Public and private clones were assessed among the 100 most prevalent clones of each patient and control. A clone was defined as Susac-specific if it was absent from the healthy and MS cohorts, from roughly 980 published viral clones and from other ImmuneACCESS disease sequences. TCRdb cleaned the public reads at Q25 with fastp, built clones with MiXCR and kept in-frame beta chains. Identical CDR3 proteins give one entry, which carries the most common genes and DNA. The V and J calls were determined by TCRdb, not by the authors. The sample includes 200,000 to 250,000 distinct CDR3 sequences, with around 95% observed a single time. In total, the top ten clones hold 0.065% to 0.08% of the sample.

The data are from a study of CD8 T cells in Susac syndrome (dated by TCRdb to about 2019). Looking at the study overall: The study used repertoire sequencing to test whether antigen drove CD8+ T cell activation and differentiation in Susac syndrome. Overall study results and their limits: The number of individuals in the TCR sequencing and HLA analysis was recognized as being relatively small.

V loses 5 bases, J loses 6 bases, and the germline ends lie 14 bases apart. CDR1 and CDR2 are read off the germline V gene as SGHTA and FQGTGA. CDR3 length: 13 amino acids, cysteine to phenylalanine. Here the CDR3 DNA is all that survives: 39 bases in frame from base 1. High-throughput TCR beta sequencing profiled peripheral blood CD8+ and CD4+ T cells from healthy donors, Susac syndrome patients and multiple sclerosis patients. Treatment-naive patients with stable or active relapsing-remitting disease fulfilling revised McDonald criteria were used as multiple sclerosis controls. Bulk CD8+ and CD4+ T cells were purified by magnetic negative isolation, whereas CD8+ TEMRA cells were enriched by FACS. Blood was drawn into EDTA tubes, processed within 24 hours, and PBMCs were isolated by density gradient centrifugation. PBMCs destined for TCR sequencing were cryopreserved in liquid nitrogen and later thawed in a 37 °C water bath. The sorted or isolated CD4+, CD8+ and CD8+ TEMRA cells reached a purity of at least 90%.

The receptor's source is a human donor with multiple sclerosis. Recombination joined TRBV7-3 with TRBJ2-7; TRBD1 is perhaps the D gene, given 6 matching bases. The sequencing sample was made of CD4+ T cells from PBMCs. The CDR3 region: CASSLQGGGEQYF. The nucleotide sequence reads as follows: TGTGCCAGCAGCCTTCAAGGGGGTGGCGAGCAGTACTTC.